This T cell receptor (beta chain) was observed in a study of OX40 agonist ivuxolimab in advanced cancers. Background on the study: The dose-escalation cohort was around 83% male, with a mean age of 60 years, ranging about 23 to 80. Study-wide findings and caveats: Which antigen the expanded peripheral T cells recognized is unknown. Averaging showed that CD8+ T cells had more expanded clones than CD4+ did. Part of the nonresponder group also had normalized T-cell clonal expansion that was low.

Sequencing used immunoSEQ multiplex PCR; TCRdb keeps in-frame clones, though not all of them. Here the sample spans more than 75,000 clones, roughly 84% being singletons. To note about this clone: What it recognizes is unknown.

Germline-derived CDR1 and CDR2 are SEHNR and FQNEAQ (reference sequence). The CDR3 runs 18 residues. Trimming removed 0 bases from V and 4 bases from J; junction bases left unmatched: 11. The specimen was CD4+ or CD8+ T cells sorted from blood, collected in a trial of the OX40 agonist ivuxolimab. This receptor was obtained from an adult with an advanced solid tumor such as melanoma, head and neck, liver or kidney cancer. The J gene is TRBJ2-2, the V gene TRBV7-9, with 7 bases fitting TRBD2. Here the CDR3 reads CASSLARLAGTVTGELFF. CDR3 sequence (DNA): TGTGCCAGCAGCTTAGCCAGACTAGCAGGAACCGTCACCGGGGAGCTGTTTTTT.